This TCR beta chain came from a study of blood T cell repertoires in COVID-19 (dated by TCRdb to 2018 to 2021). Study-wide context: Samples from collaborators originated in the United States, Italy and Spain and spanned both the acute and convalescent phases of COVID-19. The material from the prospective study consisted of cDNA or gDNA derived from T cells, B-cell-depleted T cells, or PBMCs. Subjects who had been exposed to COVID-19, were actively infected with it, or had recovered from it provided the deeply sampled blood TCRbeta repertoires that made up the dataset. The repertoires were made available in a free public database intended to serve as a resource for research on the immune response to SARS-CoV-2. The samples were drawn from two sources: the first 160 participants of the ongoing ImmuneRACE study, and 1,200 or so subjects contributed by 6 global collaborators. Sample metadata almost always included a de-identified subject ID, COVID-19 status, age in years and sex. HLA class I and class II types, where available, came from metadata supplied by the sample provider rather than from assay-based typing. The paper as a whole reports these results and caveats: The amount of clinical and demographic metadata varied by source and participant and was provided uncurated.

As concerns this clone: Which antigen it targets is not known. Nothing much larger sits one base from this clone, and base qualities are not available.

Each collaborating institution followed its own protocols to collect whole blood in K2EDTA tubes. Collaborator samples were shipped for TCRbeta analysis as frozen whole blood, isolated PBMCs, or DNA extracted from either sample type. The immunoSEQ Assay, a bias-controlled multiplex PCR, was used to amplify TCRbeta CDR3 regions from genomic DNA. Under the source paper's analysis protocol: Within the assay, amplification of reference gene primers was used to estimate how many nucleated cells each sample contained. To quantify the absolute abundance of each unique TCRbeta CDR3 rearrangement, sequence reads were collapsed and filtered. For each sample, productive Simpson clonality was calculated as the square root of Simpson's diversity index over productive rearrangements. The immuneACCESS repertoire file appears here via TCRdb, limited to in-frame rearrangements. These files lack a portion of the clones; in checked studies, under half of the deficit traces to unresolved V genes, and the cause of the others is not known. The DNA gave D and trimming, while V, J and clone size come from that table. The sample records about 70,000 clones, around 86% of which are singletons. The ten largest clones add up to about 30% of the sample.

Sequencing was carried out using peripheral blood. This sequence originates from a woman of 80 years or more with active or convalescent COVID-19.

The CDR3 in this case is CASSYPSGTGGTEAFF. The sequence in DNA is TGTGCCAGCAGTTACCCCTCTGGGACAGGGGGCACTGAAGCTTTCTTT. The V gene is TRBV6-2 or TRBV6-3 and the J gene is TRBJ1-1, with TRBD1 matching 11 junction bases. V is pruned by 2 bases and J by 4 bases, leaving 6 bases of the junction without a gene match. Including the terminal cysteine and phenylalanine, the CDR3 comprises 16 residues. Only CDR3 DNA remains: 48 bases, in frame from the first base. The germline V gene provides CDR1 MNHEY and CDR2 SVGEGT.